The rows below give T cell receptor beta chains drawn from one sample of a study of shared clonotypes between healthy human individuals. Here immunoSEQ multiplex PCR was the method, and the copy in TCRdb shows in-frame clones only, minus some. Of roughly 1,000,000 clones listed, around 78% are singletons. Sequencing was done on a sample of memory CD4+ T cells from PBMCs. Receptor source: a man between 18 and 35 years old in good health. Some clones in this sample may be carry-over from other donors' samples. Both conserved end residues are part of each CDR3. Each record gives: CDR3 DNA, CDR3 protein, D gene, V gene, J gene, clone size. A D gene is named only where the DNA matches it firmly. Expanded clones get a size class; other rows say once, few or many, or leave the size out.

CDR3nt: TGTGCCAGCTCACCAGCTAGAAGCACAGATACGCAGTATTTT; CDR3aa: CASSPARSTDTQYF; d_gene: -; v_gene: TRBV18; j_gene: TRBJ2-3; abundance: -
CDR3nt: TGCGCCAGCAGCTTGTCTTACCGCTACTCCTACGAGCAGTACTTC; CDR3aa: CASSLSYRYSYEQYF; d_gene: -; v_gene: TRBV5-1; j_gene: TRBJ2-7; abundance: -
CDR3nt: TGTGCCAGTGAGCAGAACACTGAAGCTTTCTTT; CDR3aa: CASEQNTEAFF; d_gene: -; v_gene: TRBV6-6; j_gene: TRBJ1-1; abundance: -
CDR3nt: TGTGCCAGCACCCTCGGACTAGCGGACAATGAGCAGTTCTTC; CDR3aa: CASTLGLADNEQFF; d_gene: TRBD2; v_gene: TRBV2; j_gene: TRBJ2-1; abundance: -
CDR3nt: TGTGCCAGTAGTATTCAAGCCGGGCGTCTGTTTTTT; CDR3aa: CASSIQAGRLFF; d_gene: -; v_gene: TRBV19; j_gene: TRBJ1-4; abundance: -
CDR3nt: TGTGCCAGCAGCCCCTCCGAGACTAGCGGGAGTCCCTTCTCCTACGAGCAGTACTTC; CDR3aa: CASSPSETSGSPFSYEQYF; d_gene: TRBD2; v_gene: TRBV27; j_gene: TRBJ2-7; abundance: -
CDR3nt: TGCGCCAGCAGCCAAGGGTTGGGTGGGGTTACTGAAGCTTTCTTT; CDR3aa: CASSQGLGGVTEAFF; d_gene: -; v_gene: TRBV4-3; j_gene: TRBJ1-1; abundance: few
CDR3nt: TGTGCCAGCAGCTTGGGGACAGGAGGTGAGCAGTACTTC; CDR3aa: CASSLGTGGEQYF; d_gene: TRBD1; v_gene: TRBV7-7; j_gene: TRBJ2-7; abundance: many
CDR3nt: TGCGCCAGCAGCCCAGAAGGGGGGTTCGTTACAGATACGCAGTATTTT; CDR3aa: CASSPEGGFVTDTQYF; d_gene: -; v_gene: TRBV5-1; j_gene: TRBJ2-3; abundance: -
CDR3nt: TGTGCCAGCAGTACGGACAGGGTTAGCTTTAGTGGCTACACCTTC; CDR3aa: CASSTDRVSFSGYTF; d_gene: TRBD1; v_gene: TRBV6-1; j_gene: TRBJ1-2; abundance: -
CDR3nt: TGTGCCAGCAGCTTCGGGGGGACTAACAACAATGAGCAGTTCTTC; CDR3aa: CASSFGGTNNNEQFF; d_gene: TRBD2; v_gene: TRBV7-8; j_gene: TRBJ2-1; abundance: -
CDR3nt: TGTGCCATCAGTAGGGACCCCTTGGCCGGGGAGCTGTTTTTT; CDR3aa: CAISRDPLAGELFF; d_gene: -; v_gene: TRBV10-3; j_gene: TRBJ2-2; abundance: -
CDR3nt: TGTGCCCGATCTAGCGGAGGCACAGATACGCAGTATTTT; CDR3aa: CARSSGGTDTQYF; d_gene: TRBD2; v_gene: TRBV30; j_gene: TRBJ2-3; abundance: -
CDR3nt: TGTGCCAGCAGTTACTCGCCGGTCACTGAAGCTTTCTTT; CDR3aa: CASSYSPVTEAFF; d_gene: -; v_gene: TRBV6-5; j_gene: TRBJ1-1; abundance: -
CDR3nt: TGTGCCAGCAGCTTGCTCAGAGTGAACACTGAAGCTTTCTTT; CDR3aa: CASSLLRVNTEAFF; d_gene: -; v_gene: TRBV11-1; j_gene: TRBJ1-1; abundance: -
CDR3nt: TGTGCCAGCAGTTTACTTCTACAGGAAAGCAATCAGCCCCAGCATTTT; CDR3aa: CASSLLLQESNQPQHF; d_gene: -; v_gene: TRBV28; j_gene: TRBJ1-5; abundance: -
CDR3nt: TGTGCCAGTAGTATTGTGGACAGAAACTATGGCTACACCTTC; CDR3aa: CASSIVDRNYGYTF; d_gene: -; v_gene: TRBV19; j_gene: TRBJ1-2; abundance: -
CDR3nt: TGTGCCAGCAGCCTTGGGACTAGCGGGAGCCTCCAAGAGACCCAGTACTTC; CDR3aa: CASSLGTSGSLQETQYF; d_gene: TRBD2; v_gene: TRBV4-2; j_gene: TRBJ2-5; abundance: -
CDR3nt: TGTGCCAGCAGCCCCACAGGGGAGGGTGAGGAAAAACTGTTTTTT; CDR3aa: CASSPTGEGEEKLFF; d_gene: TRBD1; v_gene: TRBV5-4; j_gene: TRBJ1-4; abundance: -
CDR3nt: TGTGCCAGCACCTCGAGCGGGAGATACACCGGGGAGCTGTTTTTT; CDR3aa: CASTSSGRYTGELFF; d_gene: TRBD2; v_gene: TRBV14; j_gene: TRBJ2-2; abundance: -
CDR3nt: TGTGCCAGCAGCGTAGGGGGTCCGTACGAGCAGTACTTC; CDR3aa: CASSVGGPYEQYF; d_gene: -; v_gene: TRBV9; j_gene: TRBJ2-7; abundance: -
CDR3nt: TGTGCCAGCAGTTTACGGCAGCTAAACATTCAGTACTTC; CDR3aa: CASSLRQLNIQYF; d_gene: -; v_gene: TRBV28; j_gene: TRBJ2-4; abundance: once
CDR3nt: TGCGCCAGCAGTGATAGCGTGGGACTAAACACCGGGGAGCTGTTTTTT; CDR3aa: CASSDSVGLNTGELFF; d_gene: TRBD2; v_gene: TRBV10-2; j_gene: TRBJ2-2; abundance: -
CDR3nt: TGTGCCAGCAGCTTACTAGCGGGAGGGCCTGGCACCGGGGAGCTGTTTTTT; CDR3aa: CASSLLAGGPGTGELFF; d_gene: TRBD2; v_gene: TRBV7-9; j_gene: TRBJ2-2; abundance: -
CDR3nt: TGTGCCAGCAGGGCTCCAGGGGGTAGCAATCAGCCCCAGCATTTT; CDR3aa: CASRAPGGSNQPQHF; d_gene: TRBD1; v_gene: TRBV6-5; j_gene: TRBJ1-5; abundance: -
CDR3nt: TGTGCCAGCAGTTATTCAAGGACGACTATCACCAACACCATATATTTT; CDR3aa: CASSYSRTTITNTIYF; d_gene: -; v_gene: TRBV6-5; j_gene: TRBJ1-3; abundance: -
CDR3nt: TGCGCCAGCAGCTTGCCAGGGGACGGCGAGCAGTACTTC; CDR3aa: CASSLPGDGEQYF; d_gene: -; v_gene: TRBV5-1; j_gene: TRBJ2-7; abundance: -
CDR3nt: TGTGCCAGCACCGGGTGGGGCGGGAATGAGCAGTTCTTC; CDR3aa: CASTGWGGNEQFF; d_gene: -; v_gene: TRBV6-6; j_gene: TRBJ2-1; abundance: -